What follows is one TCR beta chain and its context. Alongside a J-beta primer mix, a sample-barcoded 5' primer served in a second PCR lasting 7 to 11 cycles. TCRdb analysed the 5' RACE reads with MiXCR anew, one entry per CDR3 protein. The repertoire includes 540,000 or so distinct CDR3 sequences, approximately 25% of them detected once, and approximately 10% sits in the top ten. This CDR3 has 13 residues. V lost 5 bases to trimming and J lost 3 bases, with 10 bases between them. The sample is drawn from a study of blood T cells in healthy people across ages. These records were also assigned to another study, of T cells of mothers and their children.

This TCR derives from a boy aged 5-17 years in good health. Sequencing was performed on blood. This chain uses TRBV12-3 or TRBV12-4 with TRBJ1-1; D is undetermined. The CDR3 sequence: CASSLLGHTEAFF. In nucleotides, the CDR3 is TGTGCCAGCAGTCTTTTGGGCCACACTGAAGCTTTCTTT.